The next 15 T cell receptor beta chains were all read from a single sample in a study of T cell repertoires in cytomegalovirus infection. TCRdb itself ran the reads through MiXCR, one entry per CDR3 protein. In the table there are about 740,000 distinct CDR3 sequences, around 30% of which are singletons. Their antigens are not known. This sample comprised cultured PBMCs, obtained from culture after CMV antigen stimulation. The receptors shown here come from a human donor in good health (CMV status not recorded). Some clones in this sample may be carry-over from other donors' samples.

This clonotype was observed a single time. The rearrangement links TRBV19 to TRBJ2-2, with D perhaps TRBD1 or TRBD2 (6 bases each). The V end was cut by 2 bases, the J end by 4 bases, with 11 bases between. The CDR3 has 15 amino acids. The germline V gene encodes CDR1 LNHDA and CDR2 SQIVND (reference sequence). CDR3 bases: TGTGCCAGTAGTATAACCGGGGGCATCACCGGGGAGCTGTTTTTT. Its protein product is CASSITGGITGELFF.

This clonotype was seen a few times. The chain uses TRBV6-5 and TRBJ1-1; D uncertain. V gave up 2 bases and J gave up 0 bases, with 10 bases separating them. The germline V gene has CDR1 MNHEY and CDR2 SVGAGI. CDR3 length equals 15 residues. The DNA for the CDR3 is TGTGCCAGCAGTTACCTCGAAGGGATGAACACTGAAGCTTTCTTT. Amino acids: CASSYLEGMNTEAFF.

The CDR3 DNA follows: TGTGCCAGCAGCTTGGAGAGAAACAGGAACTATGGCTACACCTTC. This codes for CASSLERNRNYGYTF. The chain links TRBV7-8 to TRBJ1-2, with D tentatively TRBD1 (5 bases). The CDR3 spans 15 residues. Between the trimmed V and J ends, which lost 3 bases and 2 bases, there was a span of 13 bases. CDR1 is SGHVS, CDR2 FQNEAQ, per germline. The full variable domain, completed using reference TRBV7-8 and TRBJ1-2, is GAGVSQSPRYKVAKRGQDVALRCDPISGHVSLFWYQQALGQGPEFLTYFQNEAQLDKSGLPSDRFFAERPEGSVSTLKIQRTQQEDSAVYLCASSLERNRNYGYTFGSGTRLTVV.

About this clonotype itself: A much more abundant neighbour one base away suggests this may be a read error. The CDR3 nucleotides read TGTGCCAGCAGCTGGGGCAGGGAGGCGTCAGCTTTCTTT. Protein product: CASSWGREASAFF. The rearrangement links TRBV7-2 to TRBJ1-1, with a tentative D call TRBD1 (5 bases). The CDR3 has 13 amino acids. Trimming stripped 4 bases from V and 10 bases from J, with 16 bases between. CDR1 is SGHTA and CDR2 is FQGNSA in the germline V gene.

This clonotype was counted a few times. The gene calls are TRBV4-1 and TRBJ1-5, with unresolved D. Trimming shortened V by 3 bases and J by 0 bases, and 9 bases separated the two germline ends. The CDR3 spans 15 residues. Germline CDR1 and CDR2: MGHRA and YSYEKL. This chain's CDR3 is CASSHGQPSNQPQHF. Here the CDR3 DNA reads TGCGCCAGCAGCCACGGGCAGCCTAGCAATCAGCCCCAGCATTTT.

This clonotype was found a few times. Germline is not matched at one junction end, which may reflect a read error. This sequence joins TRBV4-1 and TRBJ1-2; 8 bases align to TRBD1. Germline V lookup: CDR1 MGHRA, CDR2 YSYEKL. The CDR3 runs to 15 residues. The CDR3 loop reads CASSQDPTGGYGYTF. The CDR3 DNA reads as TGTGCCAGCAGCCAAGATCCCACAGGGGGCTATGGCTACACCTTC.

The chain links TRBV5-1 to TRBJ2-2, with 7 bases identical to TRBD1. CDR1 and CDR2 from the germline V gene are SGHRS and YFSETQ. The CDR3 runs to 14 residues. V gave up 5 bases and J gave up 4 bases; unmatched junction bases: 5. CDR3 nucleotides: TGCGCCAGCAGAACTAGACAGGGCACCGGGGAGCTGTTTTTT. Translating it yields CASRTRQGTGELFF. Full variable domain (outside the CDR3, taken from reference TRBV5-1 and TRBJ2-2): KAGVTQTPRYLIKTRGQQVTLSCSPISGHRSVSWYQQTPGQGLQFLFEYFSETQRNKGNFPGRFSGRQFSNSRSEMNVSTLELGDSALYLCASRTRQGTGELFFGEGSRLTVL.

The chain joins TRBV6-6 to TRBJ2-1; D remains ambiguous. V was shortened by 6 bases and J by 9 bases, with 15 bases between the two germline ends. The germline V gene encodes CDR1 MNHNY and CDR2 SVGAGI (reference sequence). The CDR3 is made up of 13 amino acids. The CDR3, as DNA: TGTGCCAGCAGAGCTCCGGGCAGCCGTGAGCAGTTCTTC. It encodes CASRAPGSREQFF.

The J gene is TRBJ1-6, the V gene TRBV7-2, with D maybe TRBD1 (6 bases). Germline CDR1 is SGHTA and CDR2 is FQGNSA. Trimming took 1 base from V and 5 from J, leaving 12 bases between them. The CDR3 contains 16 residues. CDR3 DNA: TGTGCCAGCAGCTTAGGCCTGACAGGCCATAATTCACCCCTCCACTTT. Its translation is CASSLGLTGHNSPLHF.

The CDR3 loop is CASQASWMRETQYF. The CDR3, as DNA: TGTGCCAGTCAGGCTAGTTGGATGCGAGAGACCCAGTACTTC. J is TRBJ2-5 and V is TRBV6-2 or TRBV6-3; D remains unclear. The CDR3 covers 14 residues. Trimming cost V 9 bases and J 4 bases, with 18 bases left between them. Germline-derived CDR1 and CDR2 are MNHEY and SVGEGT.

V and J are TRBV7-8 and TRBJ2-1; D might be TRBD1 (5 bases). This CDR3 has 12 amino acids. CDR1 is SGHVS and CDR2 is FQNEAQ in the germline V gene. Trimming removed 4 bases at V and 11 bases at J, with 12 bases between. Written as DNA, the CDR3 is TGTGCCAGCAGCTCTCCCCAGGGTCAGCAGTTCTTC. This codes for CASSSPQGQQFF.

This clonotype was detected ten times or more. V and J are TRBV7-2 and TRBJ1-1; 7 bases fit TRBD1. The CDR3 length is 13 residues. With V trimmed by 3 bases and J by 7 bases, 5 bases remained unmatched. CDR1 is SGHTA, CDR2 FQGNSA, per germline. CDR3 in amino acids: CASSFYQGGEAFF. CDR3 sequence (DNA): TGTGCCAGCAGCTTCTACCAGGGGGGTGAAGCTTTCTTT.

The chain is built from TRBV6-1 and TRBJ2-7; 9 nucleotides align to TRBD1. The trim removed 6 bases at V and 5 bases at J, leaving 11 bases unmatched. CDR1 is MNHNS, CDR2 SASEGT, per germline. The CDR3 has 15 amino acids. The CDR3 protein is CASSAGQGFFHEQYF. As DNA, the CDR3 is TGTGCCAGCAGCGCGGGACAGGGATTTTTCCACGAGCAGTACTTC.

In the case of this clonotype: Given the absence of the conserved phenylalanine or tryptophan at the CDR3 end, a read error is likely. The chain joins TRBV12-3 or TRBV12-4 to TRBJ2-7; D is perhaps TRBD1 (6 bases). The V and J ends lost 6 bases and 4 bases respectively, with 10 bases between them. The CDR3 spans 12 residues. As DNA, the CDR3 is TGTGCCAGCAGCGCAGGGGTTTACGAGCAGTACTGC. Protein sequence: CASSAGVYEQYC.

The table lists this clonotype with many counts. The chain joins TRBV7-2 to TRBJ2-4; D unresolved. The CDR3 has 15 amino acids. The V gene lost 1 base and the J gene lost 6 bases, with 13 bases spanning the gap. The germline V gene has CDR1 SGHTA and CDR2 FQGNSA. As DNA, the CDR3 is TGTGCCAGCAGCTTAGTAACTATCCCGGCAAACATTCAGTACTTC. Translation: CASSLVTIPANIQYF.